This TCR beta chain was captured by sequencing in a study of blood T cell repertoires in COVID-19 (dated by TCRdb to about 2020). Context from the whole study: Samples from collaborators originated in the United States, Italy and Spain and spanned both the acute and convalescent phases of COVID-19. Samples were obtained from the ongoing ImmuneRACE study (first 160 participants) and from about 1,300 subjects provided by 6 global collaborators. The prospective study material was composed of cDNA or gDNA derived from T cells, B-cell-depleted T cells, or PBMCs. The dataset comprised deeply sampled blood TCRbeta repertoires from subjects exposed to, actively infected with, or recovered from COVID-19. The repertoires were made available in a free public database intended to serve as a resource for research on the immune response to SARS-CoV-2. A de-identified subject ID, COVID-19 status, age in years and sex were almost always included in the sample metadata. Where HLA class I and class II types were available, the types were taken from metadata supplied by the sample provider, not from assay-based typing.

The immunoSEQ Assay, a bias-controlled multiplex PCR, was used to amplify TCRbeta CDR3 regions from genomic DNA. The published analysis was carried out like this. The number of nucleated cells in each sample was estimated by amplification of reference gene primers within the assay. Sequence reads were collapsed and filtered to measure the absolute abundance of every unique TCRbeta CDR3 rearrangement. For each sample, productive Simpson clonality was calculated as the square root of Simpson's diversity index over productive rearrangements. Entries here come from immuneACCESS through TCRdb and include only in-frame sequences with V and J called. Some clones fail to appear in such tables; in the studies checked, an unresolved V gene covers under half of the shortfall, and the cause of the remainder is unknown. Clone size and the V and J calls come from that table; the DNA yielded D and trimming. The sample table holds 270,000 or so clones, of which around 81% were seen once. Around 2.9% of the sample belongs to the ten largest clones.

The study at large found these results: The amount of clinical and demographic metadata varied by source and participant and was provided uncurated.

As regards this clone: It lacks a known antigen. No qualities accompany the bases; no much larger clone lies one base away.

The junction shows trimming of 4 bases on V and 0 bases on J, and the gene matches do not reach 3 bases of it. The CDR3 runs 14 amino acids, cysteine and phenylalanine included. CDR3 DNA only is kept here, 42 bases in frame from base 1. Reading the germline V gene (reference sequence) gives CDR1 GTSNPN and CDR2 SVGIG. Collaborating institutions collected whole blood in K2EDTA tubes following their own protocols. For TCRbeta analysis, collaborators shipped samples in one of three forms: frozen whole blood, isolated PBMCs, or DNA extracted from either of those sample types. The sequenced material came from peripheral blood. In this chain, TRBV30 is recombined with TRBJ1-3, with 7 central nucleotides matching TRBD1. This receptor was taken from a woman aged 60-75 years with active or convalescent COVID-19. CDR3 loop: CAWTRDSSGNTIYF. The nucleotide sequence reads as follows: TGTGCCTGGACCCGGGACAGCTCTGGAAACACCATATATTTT.